These 2 T cell receptor beta chains share one sample of origin, sequenced in a study of blood T cell repertoires in COVID-19. This table comes from immunoSEQ multiplex PCR, and its TCRdb copy is limited to in-frame clones, with some not included. The data show over 85,000 clones, about 85% seen once. Sequenced sample: peripheral blood. These receptors were collected from a man in his sixties or seventies with acute or convalescent COVID-19.

This clone came up a few times. The chain has TRBV5-4 and TRBJ2-7; TRBD2 might be the D (6 bases). Trimming stripped 4 bases from V and 0 bases from J, with 14 bases between. This CDR3 region has 15 residues. In germline, CDR1 is SGHNT, CDR2 YYREEE (reference sequence). The CDR3 DNA sequence: TGTGCCAGCAGCGCCCGGGACGGGGGCTCCTACGAGCAGTACTTC. Amino acid sequence: CASSARDGGSYEQYF. Together with reference TRBV5-4 and TRBJ2-7, the CDR3 gives the full variable domain: ETGVTQSPTHLIKTRGQQVTLRCSSQSGHNTVSWYQQALGQGPQFIFQYYREEENGRGNFPPRFSGLQFPNYSSELNVNALELDDSALYLCASSARDGGSYEQYFGPGTRLTVT.

The chain employs TRBV2 and TRBJ2-1; D is possibly TRBD2 (6 bases). This CDR3 comprises 16 residues. CDR1 and CDR2 from the germline V gene are SNHLY and FYNNEI. Trimming left V 6 bases short and J 0 bases short, with 15 bases between. The CDR3 reads CASRYGTASSYNEQFF. The CDR3 coding sequence is TGTGCCAGCAGGTATGGGACTGCGAGCTCCTACAATGAGCAGTTCTTC.